The 12 T cell receptor beta chains below were found in one sample sequenced in a study of beta chain features in type 1 diabetes. Study-wide points: Among all four CD4+ subsets, Type 1 diabetes patients had TCRB CDR3s that were moderately but significantly shorter.

cDNA synthesis used the whole RNA isolate, giving expressed TCRB sequences. The repertoire was sequenced with immunoSEQ multiplex PCR; TCRdb's copy has only in-frame clones and lacks some. Of about 340,000 clones detected, roughly 12% appear once; the ten largest clones hold 0.015%. These receptors are not linked to any known antigen. Sequences were obtained from naive CD4+ T cells from blood. These receptor sequences come from a woman aged 18-29 years with type 1 diabetes.

The sample holds a few counts of this clone. The V gene is TRBV7-2, the J gene TRBJ2-6; the D is unclear. This CDR3 contains 16 residues. Germline V gene lookup returns CDR1 SGHTA and CDR2 FQGNSA. The germline V and J ends were trimmed by 0 bases and 3 bases, with 9 bases remaining between them. This CDR3 reads CASSLAGGFGANVLTF. In DNA form, the CDR3 reads TGTGCCAGCAGCTTAGCAGGCGGTTTTGGGGCCAACGTCCTGACTTTC.

The rearrangement links TRBV5-1 to TRBJ2-3; 13 nucleotides agree with TRBD2. There are 18 residues in the CDR3. With V trimmed by 0 bases and J by 2 bases, 6 bases remained unmatched. The germline V gene encodes CDR1 SGHRS and CDR2 YFSETQ. DNA of the CDR3: TGCGCCAGCAGCTTGGCCAGGACTAGCGGGGGAGACACAGATACGCAGTATTTT. This sequence encodes CASSLARTSGGDTDTQYF.

This clone was counted only a few times. V is TRBV18 and J is TRBJ2-3; TRBD2 might be the D (6 bases). CDR1 and CDR2 (germline): KGHSH, LQKENI. This CDR3 contains 14 residues. V lost 2 bases and J lost 9, with 15 bases in between. The CDR3 DNA sequence: TGTGCCAGCTCACCAGGGACTGCCTGGGGCACGCAGTATTTT. Amino acid sequence: CASSPGTAWGTQYF. Full variable domain (outside the CDR3, taken from reference TRBV18 and TRBJ2-3): NAGVMQNPRHLVRRRGQEARLRCSPMKGHSHVYWYRQLPEEGLKFMVYLQKENIIDESGMPKERFSAEFPKEGPSILRIQQVVRGDSAAYFCASSPGTAWGTQYFGPGTRLTVL.

This clone was seen more than once but under ten times. The V gene is TRBV29-1, the J gene TRBJ1-2; TRBD1 aligns across 8 bases. The CDR3 spans 13 residues. Per germline, CDR1 SQVTM and CDR2 ANQGSEA. After removal of 7 bases from V and 1 base from J, the junction contained 5 bases not matched to a gene. CDR3 sequence: CSAMGQVNYGYTF. CDR3 DNA: TGCAGCGCCATGGGACAGGTTAACTATGGCTACACCTTC. Supplemented by reference TRBV29-1 and TRBJ1-2, the full variable domain reads SAVISQKPSRDICQRGTSLTIQCQVDSQVTMMFWYRQQPGQSLTLIATANQGSEATYESGFVIDKFPISRPNLTFSTLTVSNMSPEDSSIYLCSAMGQVNYGYTFGSGTRLTVV.

This clone was seen only a few times. This chain joins TRBV5-4 and TRBJ2-5, with 7 bases lining up with TRBD1. The CDR3 has 15 residues. Germline CDR1 is SGHNT and CDR2 is YYREEE (reference sequence). With V trimmed by 4 bases and J by 0 bases, 6 bases remained unmatched. The CDR3 here is CASSPRRGYQETQYF. The CDR3 nucleotides are TGTGCCAGCAGCCCGCGCAGGGGGTACCAAGAGACCCAGTACTTC.

The rearrangement links TRBV28 to TRBJ1-2, with D hard to call. CDR1 MDHEN and CDR2 SYDVKM come from the germline V gene. Trimming stripped 3 bases from V and 8 bases from J, with 13 bases between. The CDR3 runs to 13 residues. This CDR3 reads CASSLTGRNGYTF. The CDR3 DNA is TGTGCCAGCAGTTTGACGGGAAGAAACGGCTACACCTTC.

The CDR3 region is CASSPTAGDWNEQFF. DNA of the CDR3: TGCGCCAGCAGCCCTACGGCGGGAGACTGGAATGAGCAGTTCTTC. The rearrangement joins TRBV5-1 to TRBJ2-1; 7 nucleotides match TRBD2. V gave up 4 bases and J gave up 7 bases; unmatched junction bases: 11. The germline V gene encodes CDR1 SGHRS and CDR2 YFSETQ. The length of the CDR3 is 15 residues.

This chain links TRBV29-1 with TRBJ2-2, with TRBD2 matching over 10 bases. This CDR3 comprises 19 residues. Germline loops: CDR1 SQVTM, CDR2 ANQGSEA. Trimming removed 7 bases from V and 1 base from J; junction bases left unmatched: 18. The CDR3 loop is CSAGELTSGPDKNTGELFF. The CDR3, as DNA: TGCAGCGCCGGGGAACTGACTAGCGGGCCAGACAAGAACACCGGGGAGCTGTTTTTT.

This clone has only a few counts. The rearrangement links TRBV7-3 to TRBJ2-1; TRBD2 matches at 7 bases. The V and J ends lost 0 bases and 4 bases, in that order; junction bases with no gene match: 3. Germline V CDR1 and CDR2: SGHTA, FQGTGA. This CDR3 has 15 residues. The CDR3 loop is CASSLTLAQYNEQFF. In nucleotides, the CDR3 is TGTGCCAGCAGCTTAACACTAGCGCAGTACAATGAGCAGTTCTTC.

This rearrangement joins TRBV28 to TRBJ2-1; D remains ambiguous. Deletions cut 5 bases from V and 5 bases from J, with 10 bases between. Per germline, CDR1 MDHEN and CDR2 SYDVKM. CDR3 size: 13 residues. The DNA of the CDR3 is TGTGCCAGCAGTACCCCAAACAACAATGAGCAGTTCTTC. It specifies CASSTPNNNEQFF.

V and J are TRBV5-1 and TRBJ2-5; 8 nucleotides agree with TRBD1. Looked up from germline, CDR1 is SGHRS and CDR2 is YFSETQ. The CDR3 length is 15 residues. The V and J ends lost 3 bases and 5 bases, in that order; junction bases with no gene match: 9. CDR3 loop: CASSSRQGQVETQYF. The CDR3 DNA sequence: TGCGCCAGCAGCTCACGACAGGGACAGGTGGAGACCCAGTACTTC.

The sample holds a few counts of this clone. The chain is built from TRBV5-1 and TRBJ2-2, with no clear D. The CDR3 sequence is 16 residues long. V gave up 0 bases and J gave up 1 base, with 10 bases separating them. Germline V gene sequence: CDR1 SGHRS, CDR2 YFSETQ. CDR3 DNA: TGCGCCAGCAGCTTGGTTCCGGGTCTGAACACCGGGGAGCTGTTTTTT. This translates into CASSLVPGLNTGELFF.